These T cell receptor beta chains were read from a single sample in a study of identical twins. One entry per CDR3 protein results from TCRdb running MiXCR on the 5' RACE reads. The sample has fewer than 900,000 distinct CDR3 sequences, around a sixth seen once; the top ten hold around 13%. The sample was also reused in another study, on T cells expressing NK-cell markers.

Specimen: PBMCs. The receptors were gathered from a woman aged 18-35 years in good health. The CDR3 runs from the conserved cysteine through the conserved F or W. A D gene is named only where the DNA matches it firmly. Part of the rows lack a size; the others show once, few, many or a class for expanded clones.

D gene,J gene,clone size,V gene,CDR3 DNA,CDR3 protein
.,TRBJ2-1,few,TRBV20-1,TGCAGTGCTTCATCGACTCCTCTTAACAATGAGCAGTTCTTC,CSASSTPLNNEQFF
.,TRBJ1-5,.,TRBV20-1,TGCAGTGCCCTAAATGGCCAGGGGATAATTCAGCCCCAGCATTTT,CSALNGQGIIQPQHF
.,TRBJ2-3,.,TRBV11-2,TGTGCCAGCAGCTTAGAGGGGGCGGGACACACAGATACGCAGTATTTT,CASSLEGAGHTDTQYF
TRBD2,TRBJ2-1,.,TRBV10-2,TGCGCCAGCAAGGCGGGGGGTGAGCAGTTCTTC,CASKAGGEQFF
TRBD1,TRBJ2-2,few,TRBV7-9,TGTGCCAGCAGCCCAATCAGGGGGCTTTATTTCACCGGGGAGCTGTTTTTT,CASSPIRGLYFTGELFF
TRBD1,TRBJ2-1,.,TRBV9,TGTGCCAGCAGTTTACGACAGGGTGGCTACAATGAGCAGTTCTTC,CASSLRQGGYNEQFF
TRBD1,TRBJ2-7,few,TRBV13,TGTGCCAGCAGTAAAACCGGGACAGGAATACTCCTGCGCTACGAGCAGTACTTC,CASSKTGTGILLRYEQYF
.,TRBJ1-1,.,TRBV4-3,TGCGCCAGCAGCCAGGACCCTCCGGGGGCGAGGAACACTGAAGCTTTCTTT,CASSQDPPGARNTEAFF
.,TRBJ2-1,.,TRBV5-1,TGCGCCAGCAGCTTGTACTACGGACAGTATGAGCAGTTCTTC,CASSLYYGQYEQFF
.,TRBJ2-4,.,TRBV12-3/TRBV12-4,TGTGCCACCTCCCTCAAGGCCGTGAGCATTCAGTACTTC,CATSLKAVSIQYF